There are a few counts of the clone carrying this T cell receptor beta chain. These data belong to a study of blood T cell repertoires in COVID-19. Study at large: Sites across the United States, Italy and Spain contributed samples from acute and convalescent COVID-19.

Original data processing: Amplification from reference gene primers served as the basis for estimated nucleated cell counts. Sequencing used immunoSEQ multiplex PCR; TCRdb keeps in-frame clones, though not all of them. D and trimming come from the DNA, and the V and J calls and clone size come from that table. The sample consists of around 130,000 clones, 84% of them appearing once. The CDR3 extends over 13 amino acids. Trimming shortened V by 3 bases and J by 8 bases, and 16 bases separated the two germline ends. CDR1 is GTSNPN and CDR2 is SVGIG in the germline V gene (reference sequence). The chain couples TRBV30 to TRBJ1-2; no firm D call. This TCR was recovered from an older woman with acute or convalescent COVID-19. Input material: peripheral blood. The chain's CDR3 is CAWRTGNTHGYTF. The CDR3 DNA follows: TGTGCCTGGAGGACGGGGAATACGCACGGCTACACCTTC.